The text below deals with one T cell receptor beta chain. Its antigen remains unknown. TCR beta cDNA was reverse-transcribed from around 0.55 ug of total RNA. The reaction used a constant-region primer and ProtoScript II reverse transcriptase. Three nested multiplex PCR rounds of slightly modified ARM-PCR generated TCR beta libraries. The first two PCR rounds used TRBV1-TRBV30 forward primers with a C-beta reverse primer, 10 to 11 cycles each. TCRdb called the multiplex PCR reads again in MiXCR, with one record for every CDR3 protein. The sample gives some 120,000 distinct CDR3 sequences, under 65% of which show up once; 8.4% is in the top ten. This entry is derived from a study of tumor-infiltrating lymphocytes in primary liver carcinoma. Study as a whole: Ages ranged from 30 to 69, with HCC or mixed HCC-cholangiocarcinoma. Study conclusions and caveats: Overlap in tumor-adjacent and tumor-blood pairs fell below that of tumor region pairs.

Each 20-30 mg portion of unsorted bulk tissue served as the source for co-extraction of RNA and DNA. Cases comprised patients with primary liver carcinoma who received surgical resection. Infection with HBV was chronic in patients; they were treatment-naive. Germline V gene sequence: CDR1 MNHNS, CDR2 SASEGT. The ends were cut back, 3 bases at V and 8 bases at J, with 27 bases in the middle. The CDR3 sequence is 18 residues long. This TCR came from a woman aged 55-69 years with primary liver carcinoma and hepatitis B virus infection. The sample was liver tumor tissue from sampling region 3. The subset: tumor region T3, left-lateral pole. The rearrangement joins TRBV6-1 to TRBJ2-3; D could derive from TRBD1 or TRBD2 (7 bases each). The CDR3 DNA sequence: TGTGCCAGCAGTGACCTTCATGCGACAGGGAGGGTTCAAGGTACGCAGTATTTT. Its translation is CASSDLHATGRVQGTQYF.